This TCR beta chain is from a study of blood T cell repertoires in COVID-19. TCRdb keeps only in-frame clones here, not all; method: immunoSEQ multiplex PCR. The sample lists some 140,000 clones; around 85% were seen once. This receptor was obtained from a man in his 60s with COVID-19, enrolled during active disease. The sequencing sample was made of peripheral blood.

The CDR3 DNA is TGTGCCAGCAGCTTAGATTTCGGGGGGCTCGGGGAGACCCAGTACTTC. Its translation: CASSLDFGGLGETQYF. J is TRBJ2-5 and V is TRBV7-8; possible D gene TRBD2, 7 bases. The CDR3 length is 16 residues. Trimming stripped 1 base from V and 5 bases from J, with 17 bases between. CDR1 SGHVS and CDR2 FQNEAQ come from the germline V gene. Complete variable domain (other parts from reference TRBV7-8 and TRBJ2-5): GAGVSQSPRYKVAKRGQDVALRCDPISGHVSLFWYQQALGQGPEFLTYFQNEAQLDKSGLPSDRFFAERPEGSVSTLKIQRTQQEDSAVYLCASSLDFGGLGETQYFGPGTRLLVL.